The 11 T cell receptor beta chains presented below share a single source sample, sequenced in a study of long-term antiretroviral therapy in people with HIV (dated by TCRdb to the early 2020s). The immunoSEQ hsTCRB v3.0 assay was used at survey level resolution to sequence the TRB variable region. Not all clones reach the TCRdb copy of this immuneACCESS table, which keeps in-frame sequences only. Checked studies attribute under half of the gap to unresolved V genes and leave the rest unexplained. For this sample the table gives over 40,000 clones, of which about 95% were detected only once. The ten largest clones take up 2.5% to 3% of the sample. The specimen comprised unsorted PBMCs, sampled 3.7 years after starting antiretroviral therapy. The source of these receptors is a woman aged 45-59 years with HIV.

This clone appeared a single time. This sequence joins TRBV7-9 and TRBJ2-7, with D hard to call. Germline V gene data show CDR1 as SEHNR and CDR2 as FQNEAQ (reference sequence). The CDR3 has 14 residues. Trimming shortened V by 1 base and J by 2 bases, and 9 bases separated the two germline ends. CDR3 sequence (DNA): TGTGCCAGCAGCTTAGAGGAATGGCCCTACGAGCAGTACTTC. Translating it yields CASSLEEWPYEQYF.

J is TRBJ2-3 and V is TRBV9, with D possibly matching TRBD2 (6 bases). Looked up from germline, CDR1 is SGDLS and CDR2 is YYNGEE. The CDR3 sequence is 16 residues long. Trimming removed 0 bases at V and 1 base at J, with 12 bases between. CDR3 bases: TGTGCCAGCAGCGTAGGTCGCGGGGCTGGCACAGATACGCAGTATTTT. The encoded protein is CASSVGRGAGTDTQYF.

The chain recombines TRBV27 with TRBJ2-7, with a weak D call TRBD2 (5 bases). CDR1 is MNHEY and CDR2 is SMNVEV in the germline V gene (reference sequence). Trimming removed 6 bases from V and 4 bases from J, with 25 bases in between. CDR3 length equals 17 residues. CDR3 sequence (DNA): TGTGCCAGCAGACGAACCCCCCCCGCGGGCAATACATACGAGCAGTACTTC. Amino acid sequence: CASRRTPPAGNTYEQYF.

This sequence joins TRBV6-5 and TRBJ1-2, with a possible D match to TRBD1 (6 bases). From germline, CDR1 is MNHEY and CDR2 SVGAGI. Deletions cut 0 bases from V and 5 bases from J, with 10 bases between. CDR3 size: 14 residues. The DNA of the CDR3 is TGTGCCAGCAGTTACTCAGGGGGAAGGTATGGCTACACCTTC. Its translation: CASSYSGGRYGYTF.

The chain links TRBV30 to TRBJ2-5; D not resolved. Germline V CDR1 and CDR2: GTSNPN, SVGIG (reference sequence). Deletions cut 0 bases from V and 2 bases from J, with 7 bases between. The CDR3 extends over 13 amino acids. The CDR3: CAWSVRRQETQYF. CDR3 coding DNA: TGTGCCTGGAGTGTACGGAGACAAGAGACCCAGTACTTC.

The V call is TRBV30, the J call TRBJ2-3; tentative D call: TRBD1 (6 bases). Germline CDR1 reads GTSNPN; CDR2 reads SVGIG (reference sequence). V lost 4 bases and J 7 bases, leaving 9 bases between the germline ends. The CDR3 runs to 11 residues. The CDR3 spells CAWKQGYTQYF. DNA for the CDR3: TGTGCCTGGAAACAGGGTTATACGCAGTATTTT.

V is TRBV7-9 and J is TRBJ2-7; the D is unclear. The V end lost 4 bases, the J end lost 7 bases, and 17 bases lay between the germline ends. Germline assignment: CDR1 SEHNR and CDR2 FQNEAQ (reference sequence). The CDR3 contains 14 residues. The CDR3 is CASSSDILGREQYF. As DNA, the CDR3 is TGTGCCAGCAGCTCAGACATCCTCGGAAGGGAGCAGTACTTC.

This sequence joins TRBV5-1 and TRBJ2-7, with a weak D call TRBD1 (7 bases). This CDR3 is built from 16 residues. Trimming took off 1 base at V and 3 bases at J, with 17 bases between the two ends. Per the germline V gene, CDR1 is SGHRS and CDR2 is YFSETQ. CDR3 coding DNA: TGCGCCAGCAGCTTGAGGGGCGACAGGGACTTCTACGAGCAGTACTTC. This codes for CASSLRGDRDFYEQYF.

The chain uses TRBV19 and TRBJ1-5; D is undetermined. Germline CDR1 reads LNHDA; CDR2 reads SQIVND (reference sequence). V was trimmed by 1 base and J by 5 bases, leaving 12 bases between them. The CDR3 runs to 15 residues. The CDR3 bases are TGTGCCAGTAGTATAGCTCGGGGATTGGATCAGCCCCAGCATTTT. It specifies CASSIARGLDQPQHF.

CDR3 sequence: CAISGQQGALSTDTQYF. DNA for the CDR3: TGTGCCATCAGTGGGCAACAGGGGGCCCTTAGCACAGATACGCAGTATTTT. The genes are TRBV10-3 and TRBJ2-3; 9 nucleotides agree with TRBD1. This CDR3 has 17 amino acids. Trimming at V came to 4 bases and at J to 0 bases, leaving 8 bases not matched to a gene. Germline values: CDR1 ENHRY, CDR2 SYGVKD.

In this sample, this clone turned up a few times. V gene TRBV19 combines with J gene TRBJ1-2; a weak D match, TRBD1 (5 bases). The CDR3 sequence is 14 residues long. Per germline, CDR1 LNHDA and CDR2 SQIVND (reference sequence). Trimming shortened V by 6 bases and J by 4 bases, and 15 bases separated the two germline ends. The CDR3 spells CASSRDGGIYGYTF. As DNA, the CDR3 is TGTGCCAGTAGCCGGGACGGAGGGATCTATGGCTACACCTTC.